This T cell receptor beta chain came from a study of T-cell memory formation after mild COVID-19. V was pared by 6 bases and J by 1 base, with 15 bases between. The CDR3 has 15 amino acids. Many counts were recorded for this clonotype. Its antigen is still unknown. TCRdb independently ran MiXCR on the 5' RACE reads; one entry per CDR3 protein. The table has roughly 300,000 distinct CDR3 sequences, roughly 8.2% seen once. Broader study findings: The pre-infection memory compartment contained some responding clones, suggesting cross-reactive memory joined. Contracting CD4+ clones lay largely in CM and EM, with CD8+ ones residing in EMRA.

The TCR was taken from a man between 18 and 35 years old who had mild COVID-19 (a few samples of this study predate the infection). Cell type and time point are not known. The chain has TRBV12-3 or TRBV12-4 and TRBJ1-2, with D tentatively TRBD1 (6 bases). Source material: PBMCs or a T cell subset sorted from them (not recorded which). Written as DNA, the CDR3 is TGTGCCAGCAGCAGTCGGGGGGCGCATAACTATGGCTACACCTTC. Its translation: CASSSRGAHNYGYTF.